The 27 T cell receptor beta chains presented below share a single source sample, sequenced in a study of CD8+ T cells in alopecia areata (dated by TCRdb to the late 2010s). What the treatment or condition label conveys for this sample: oral pan-JAK inhibitor, 5-10 mg twice daily. Libraries came from the immunoSEQ multiplex PCR assay. For TCR sequencing, RNA was extracted from every sample and reverse transcribed into cDNA to serve as template. This immuneACCESS table, as held by TCRdb, lists in-frame sequences with V and J called but not all clones. Of the missing ones, under half trace to an unresolved V gene in checked studies; the others have no known cause. This sample is represented by over 250,000 clones; 60% of them were singletons. The ten largest clonotypes hold 0.9% to 0.95% of the sample. Sequenced here: CD4+ T cells sorted from blood, sampled at week 52, from a patient treated with tofacitinib. The origin of the receptors is a human donor with alopecia areata.

The gene calls are TRBV29-1 and TRBJ1-1, with D unresolved. Trimming stripped 6 bases from V and 1 base from J, with 9 bases between. Germline CDR1 SQVTM, CDR2 ANQGSEA. This CDR3 has 12 residues. The CDR3 loop reads CSVTQGNTEAFF. In DNA, the CDR3 is TGCAGCGTGACACAAGGGAACACTGAAGCTTTCTTT.

The chain links TRBV27 to TRBJ1-2, with a weak D call TRBD1 (5 bases). With 6 bases removed from V and 4 bases from J, the gap between germline ends came to 15 bases. The CDR3 length is 14 residues. Germline CDR1 reads MNHEY; CDR2 reads SMNVEV (reference sequence). The CDR3: CASSPGGPLYGYTF. CDR3 DNA: TGTGCCAGCAGCCCCGGGGGTCCCCTCTATGGCTACACCTTC.

This clone was seen a single time. The chain is built from TRBV4-2 and TRBJ2-3, with D unclear. The V gene lost 4 bases and the J gene lost 1 base, with 9 bases spanning the gap. CDR3 length equals 14 residues. The germline CDR1 and CDR2 sequences are LGHNA and YNFKEQ. Here the CDR3 reads CASSRTVGTDTQYF. Here the CDR3 DNA reads TGTGCCAGCAGCCGAACCGTGGGCACAGATACGCAGTATTTT.

This clone was detected a few times. The chain carries TRBV7-9 and TRBJ2-5, with TRBD1 as a possible D gene (6 bases). Germline V CDR1 and CDR2: SEHNR, FQNEAQ (reference sequence). The CDR3 has 14 amino acids. The V gene lost 5 bases and the J gene lost 1 base, with 11 bases spanning the gap. DNA of the CDR3: TGTGCCAGCAGCAAACGACAGGCCCAAGAGACCCAGTACTTC. It encodes CASSKRQAQETQYF.

This clone was observed a few times. The V call is TRBV5-4, the J call TRBJ1-3; D call uncertain. Trimming removed 5 bases at V and 4 bases at J, with 13 bases between. The CDR3 runs 14 residues. Germline V gene sequence: CDR1 SGHNT, CDR2 YYREEE (reference sequence). This chain's CDR3 is CASRIFGMGNTIYF. The DNA for the CDR3 is TGTGCCAGCAGGATTTTCGGGATGGGAAACACCATATATTTT.

This chain links TRBV29-1 with TRBJ1-1; a weak D match, TRBD1 (6 bases). The CDR3 spans 13 residues. The V and J ends lost 3 bases and 2 bases respectively, with 10 bases between them. Germline CDR1 SQVTM, CDR2 ANQGSEA. The CDR3 here is CSVDRGANTEAFF. The CDR3, as DNA: TGCAGCGTTGACAGGGGCGCAAACACTGAAGCTTTCTTT.

CDR3 nucleotide sequence: TGTGCCAGCAGCTTGACGGATAACAATCAGCCCCAGCATTTT. As protein: CASSLTDNNQPQHF. This sequence joins TRBV11-2 and TRBJ1-5, with no clear D. Trimming left V 3 bases short and J 3 bases short, with 9 bases between. Germline lookup yields CDR1 SGHAT and CDR2 FQNNGV. The CDR3 spans 14 residues.

This clone was seen once. This chain uses TRBV30 with TRBJ1-2, with 7 bases fitting TRBD1. The CDR3 consists of 15 residues. The V segment lost 2 bases and the J segment 8 bases; nucleotides outside the gene matches: 14. Germline loops: CDR1 GTSNPN, CDR2 SVGIG (reference sequence). CDR3 protein: CAWSKGAPDYHGYTF. The CDR3, as DNA: TGTGCCTGGAGTAAGGGGGCCCCCGATTATCACGGCTACACCTTC.

This clone has just a few counts. The genes are TRBV7-3 and TRBJ2-1; no clear D gene. CDR3 size: 13 residues. Germline lookup yields CDR1 SGHTA and CDR2 FQGTGA. Between the trimmed V and J ends, which lost 4 bases and 9 bases, there was a span of 13 bases. The CDR3 region is CASSSHWGSEQFF. The CDR3 nucleotides are TGTGCCAGCAGCTCCCATTGGGGAAGTGAGCAGTTCTTC.

This chain links TRBV29-1 with TRBJ2-1; TRBD2 matches 8 bases. The CDR3 has 14 residues. Trimming took 5 bases from V and 8 from J; bases not matched to a gene: 11. Germline V gene lookup returns CDR1 SQVTM and CDR2 ANQGSEA. Here the CDR3 DNA reads TGCAGCGTTCTTGGGCGGGGGGTTTTGGATGAGCAGTTCTTC. It translates to CSVLGRGVLDEQFF.

This rearrangement joins TRBV7-9 to TRBJ1-2; 10 bases map to TRBD1. V lost 1 base to trimming and J lost 2 bases; unmatched junction nucleotides: 7. There are 17 residues in the CDR3. The germline V gene encodes CDR1 SEHNR and CDR2 FQNEAQ (reference sequence). In DNA, the CDR3 is TGTGCCAGCAGCTTAGGCCCCGGGACAGGGGTAAACTATGGCTACACCTTC. This translates into CASSLGPGTGVNYGYTF.

A word on this clone: Other DNA sequences from this sample encode an identical CDR3 as well. The chain has TRBV5-1 and TRBJ2-5, with TRBD2 matching over 7 bases. With V trimmed by 2 bases and J by 5 bases, 6 bases remained unmatched. Germline V gene data show CDR1 as SGHRS and CDR2 as YFSETQ. This CDR3 has 14 amino acids. This CDR3 is CASSLGLVGETQYF. The CDR3 DNA follows: TGCGCCAGCAGCTTAGGACTAGTTGGTGAGACCCAGTACTTC.

CDR3 sequence reads: CASSNRPNTEAFF. In DNA form, the CDR3 reads TGTGCCAGCAGCAACAGACCCAACACTGAAGCTTTCTTT. The rearrangement uses TRBV7-8 and TRBJ1-1; D call uncertain. The germline CDR1 and CDR2 sequences are SGHVS and FQNEAQ. The CDR3 loop spans 13 amino acids. V was shortened by 5 bases and J by 2 bases, with 9 bases between the two germline ends.

This chain connects TRBV5-1 to TRBJ2-5, with D perhaps TRBD2 (5 bases). Trimming stripped 1 base from V and 4 bases from J, with 17 bases between. Germline V gene sequence: CDR1 SGHRS, CDR2 YFSETQ. This CDR3 is built from 16 residues. The CDR3 coding sequence is TGCGCCAGCAGCTTGACCTTAGCGAGGGTAGGAGAGACCCAGTACTTC. It yields the protein CASSLTLARVGETQYF. Using reference TRBV5-1 and TRBJ2-5 for the parts outside the CDR3, the full variable domain is KAGVTQTPRYLIKTRGQQVTLSCSPISGHRSVSWYQQTPGQGLQFLFEYFSETQRNKGNFPGRFSGRQFSNSRSEMNVSTLELGDSALYLCASSLTLARVGETQYFGPGTRLLVL.

This clone was counted only a few times. This chain links TRBV11-2 with TRBJ2-5; D uncertain. Trimming left V 5 bases short and J 0 bases short, with 13 bases between. In germline, CDR1 is SGHAT, CDR2 FQNNGV. This CDR3 has 15 amino acids. CDR3 nucleotides: TGTGCCAGCAGCCATAGACTGGAGTACCAAGAGACCCAGTACTTC. Translated: CASSHRLEYQETQYF.

In its sample, this clone was seen many times. The chain has TRBV7-8 and TRBJ2-2, with D tentatively TRBD1 (5 bases). V was pared by 4 bases and J by 0 bases, with 9 bases between. Germline CDR1 reads SGHVS; CDR2 reads FQNEAQ. This CDR3 is 15 amino acids long. CDR3 DNA sequence: TGTGCCAGCAGCTCAGGGATTTCGAACACCGGGGAGCTGTTTTTT. Amino acids: CASSSGISNTGELFF.

About this clone itself: The sample carries other DNA sequences with the same CDR3. The chain links TRBV30 to TRBJ2-2, with D hard to call. V dropped 0 bases and J dropped 3 bases, with 2 bases sitting between them. CDR1 is GTSNPN, CDR2 SVGIG, per germline (reference sequence). The CDR3 runs 12 residues. The chain's CDR3 is CAWSVDTGELFF. DNA for the CDR3: TGTGCCTGGAGTGTAGACACCGGGGAGCTGTTTTTT.

This clone rates as medium-sized. The chain uses TRBV11-2 and TRBJ2-3, with no clear D. V was clipped by 6 bases and J by 3 bases, with 7 bases between them. The CDR3 sequence is 12 residues long. The V gene's germline CDR1 is SGHAT and CDR2 FQNNGV. Written as DNA, the CDR3 is TGTGCCAGCAGATCTAGAACAGATACGCAGTATTTT. Encoded protein: CASRSRTDTQYF.

The chain recombines TRBV5-4 with TRBJ2-1; no firm D call. In germline, CDR1 is SGHNT, CDR2 YYREEE (reference sequence). V lost 2 bases and J 9 bases, leaving 12 bases between the germline ends. The CDR3 totals 13 residues. CDR3 amino acids: CASSLVPLSEQFF. The CDR3 region has the DNA TGTGCCAGCAGCTTAGTCCCCTTGTCTGAGCAGTTCTTC.

This chain links TRBV30 with TRBJ1-6; D unclear. Germline V gene lookup returns CDR1 GTSNPN and CDR2 SVGIG (reference sequence). The CDR3 runs to 13 residues. V was shortened by 7 bases and J by 10 bases, with 17 bases between the two germline ends. The CDR3 nucleotides read TGTGCCTTCTCCCCCCAGCTCGAATCACCCCTCCACTTT. It is translated as CAFSPQLESPLHF. The whole variable domain, remainder taken from reference TRBV30 and TRBJ1-6, is SQTIHQWPATLVQPVGSPLSLECTVEGTSNPNLYWYRQAAGRGLQLLFYSVGIGQISSEVPQNLSASRPQDRQFILSSKKLLLSDSGFYLCAFSPQLESPLHFGNGTRLTVT.

The gene calls are TRBV5-1 and TRBJ2-5; D is possibly TRBD1 (5 bases). Germline V gene data show CDR1 as SGHRS and CDR2 as YFSETQ. The CDR3 has 14 amino acids. Trimming removed 4 bases from V and 5 bases from J, with 15 bases in between. CDR3 nucleotides: TGCGCCAGCAGCGACGACAGCGCGACGGAGACCCAGTACTTC. Translation gives CASSDDSATETQYF.

The chain is built from TRBV5-1 and TRBJ1-5, with D maybe TRBD1 (5 bases). The V gene lost 4 bases and the J gene lost 4 bases, with 12 bases spanning the gap. The CDR3 sequence is 14 residues long. Germline values: CDR1 SGHRS, CDR2 YFSETQ. The CDR3 region is CASSPTEGNQPQHF. CDR3 coding DNA: TGCGCCAGCAGCCCGACAGAGGGGAATCAGCCCCAGCATTTT.

A few counts support this clone. The V gene is TRBV29-1, the J gene TRBJ1-1; 12 nucleotides match TRBD1. The V gene's germline CDR1 is SQVTM and CDR2 ANQGSEA. Trimming removed 7 bases from V and 4 bases from J; junction bases left unmatched: 1. The CDR3 consists of 12 residues. DNA of the CDR3: TGCAGCGGGGGACAGGGGGCCACTGAAGCTTTCTTT. It codes for CSGGQGATEAFF.

This clone was seen a handful of times. J is TRBJ1-5 and V is TRBV4-2; the D is unclear. CDR3 length equals 16 residues. The V end was cut by 0 bases, the J end by 0 bases, with 9 bases between. Germline V gene lookup returns CDR1 LGHNA and CDR2 YNFKEQ. DNA of the CDR3: TGTGCCAGCAGCCAAGATCGGGTCCTTAGCAATCAGCCCCAGCATTTT. This gives the protein CASSQDRVLSNQPQHF.

V and J are TRBV29-1 and TRBJ2-6; TRBD1 matches 7 bases. This CDR3 is 16 amino acids long. Germline CDR1 SQVTM, CDR2 ANQGSEA. The V gene end was trimmed by 6 bases and the J gene end by 4 bases; junction bases not matched to a gene: 12. CDR3 in amino acids: CSVADRQGAGANVLTF. CDR3 DNA sequence: TGCAGCGTCGCCGACCGACAGGGTGCAGGGGCCAACGTCCTGACTTTC.

This clone came up a few times. The chain employs TRBV5-6 and TRBJ1-5, with TRBD1 matching 9 bases. The germline CDR1 and CDR2 sequences are SGHDT and YYEEEE. V lost 3 bases to trimming and J lost 7 bases; unmatched junction nucleotides: 5. This CDR3 is built from 14 residues. Written as DNA, the CDR3 is TGTGCCAGCAGCTACAGGGGGCGTACGCAGCCCCAGCATTTT. Amino acid sequence: CASSYRGRTQPQHF.

The chain links TRBV18 to TRBJ1-5; D is possibly TRBD1 (6 bases). Trimming cost V 3 bases and J 4 bases, with 22 bases left between them. The CDR3 extends over 18 amino acids. Germline V lookup: CDR1 KGHSH, CDR2 LQKENI. The CDR3 loop is CASSPNILDRFRNQPQHF. CDR3 in DNA: TGTGCCAGCTCACCTAATATCCTCGACAGGTTTCGTAATCAGCCCCAGCATTTT.